A selection of T cell receptor beta chains follows, all from one sample in a study of blood T cell repertoires in COVID-19. Only in-frame clones appear in the TCRdb table, and some are missing; sequencing was by immunoSEQ multiplex PCR. The sample records 250,000 or so clones, about 91% being singletons. The sequenced sample consisted of peripheral blood. Every receptor here comes from a woman aged 25 to 39 with COVID-19, enrolled during active disease. The CDR3 runs from the conserved cysteine through the conserved F or W. A D gene is named only where the DNA matches it firmly. Size is stated for part of the rows, as once, few or many counts, or as a class when the clone is expanded.

.	TRBV15	.	TRBJ1-5	13	CATSRDVSGPQHF	TGTGCCACCAGCAGAGATGTTAGTGGGCCCCAGCATTTT
TRBD1	TRBV3-1/TRBV3-2	.	TRBJ2-5	15	CASSQDWGQGETQYF	TGTGCCAGCAGCCAAGATTGGGGACAGGGGGAGACCCAGTACTTC
TRBD2	TRBV4-3	.	TRBJ2-3	20	CASSQMPWASGSTSTDTQYF	TGCGCCAGCAGCCAAATGCCCTGGGCTAGCGGGAGTACAAGCACAGATACGCAGTATTTT
.	TRBV5-8	.	TRBJ2-1	13	CASSWGWGGEQFF	TGTGCCAGCAGCTGGGGGTGGGGGGGCGAGCAGTTCTTC
.	TRBV27	.	TRBJ1-5	13	CASSLRGDQPQHF	TGTGCCAGCAGTTTGCGGGGGGATCAGCCCCAGCATTTT
TRBD2	TRBV30	.	TRBJ2-1	15	CAWSGGLAGGNEQFF	TGTGCCTGGAGTGGGGGACTAGCGGGAGGGAATGAGCAGTTCTTC
TRBD2	TRBV3-1/TRBV3-2	.	TRBJ2-3	15	CASSGTSGRTDTQYF	TGTGCCAGCAGCGGGACTAGCGGGAGGACAGATACGCAGTATTTT
TRBD1	TRBV27	.	TRBJ1-2	17	CASSSWTGGTGDYGYTF	TGTGCCAGCAGTTCCTGGACAGGGGGCACTGGGGACTATGGCTACACCTTC
.	TRBV4-2	.	TRBJ2-1	16	CASSQEVGGTSDEQFF	TGTGCCAGCAGCCAAGAAGTTGGCGGCACCAGCGATGAGCAGTTCTTC
.	TRBV20-1	.	TRBJ2-4	10	CSAREAVQYF	TGCAGTGCTAGAGAAGCGGTACAGTACTTC
TRBD2	TRBV6-4	.	TRBJ2-3	13	CASSGGGADTQYF	TGTGCCAGCAGTGGCGGGGGTGCGGATACGCAGTATTTT
TRBD2	TRBV6-4	.	TRBJ2-1	16	CASSALAGGPYNEQFF	TGTGCCAGCAGTGCCCTAGCGGGAGGGCCCTACAATGAGCAGTTCTTC
.	TRBV6-5	few	TRBJ1-5	13	CASGRRGGQPQHF	TGTGCCAGCGGTAGGAGGGGTGGTCAGCCCCAGCATTTT
TRBD2	TRBV5-1	.	TRBJ2-1	15	CASRTTSGVDNEQFF	TGCGCCAGCAGAACGACTAGCGGGGTGGACAATGAGCAGTTCTTC
TRBD2	TRBV4-2	.	TRBJ2-2	15	CASSLAGMNTGELFF	TGTGCCAGCAGCCTAGCGGGAATGAACACCGGGGAGCTGTTTTTT
.	TRBV27	few	TRBJ2-1	14	CASSFMTGGHEQFF	TGTGCCAGCAGTTTCATGACAGGCGGCCATGAGCAGTTCTTC
.	TRBV5-1	.	TRBJ2-1	15	CASSLVDSFVNEQFF	TGCGCCAGCAGCTTAGTGGACAGCTTCGTCAATGAGCAGTTCTTC
TRBD1	TRBV27	.	TRBJ1-4	14	CASSRQGALEKLFF	TGTGCCAGCAGTCGACAGGGGGCGCTTGAAAAACTGTTTTTT
.	TRBV7-9	.	TRBJ2-6	17	CASSLGQGPSGANVLTF	TGTGCCAGCAGCTTAGGCCAGGGCCCCAGCGGGGCCAACGTCCTGACTTTC
.	TRBV4-1	.	TRBJ2-7	15	CASSQDLATPYEQYF	TGCGCCAGCAGCCAAGATCTCGCGACACCCTACGAGCAGTACTTC
TRBD2	TRBV10-2	.	TRBJ2-5	16	CATSGGAMRGKETQYF	TGCGCCACGTCCGGGGGGGCAATGAGAGGGAAAGAGACCCAGTACTTC
.	TRBV11-3	.	TRBJ1-2	14	CASSLDGSTGGYTF	TGTGCCAGCAGCTTAGATGGATCGACTGGTGGCTACACCTTC
.	TRBV6-5	.	TRBJ2-5	14	CASSPRHGLETQYF	TGTGCCAGCAGTCCCCGACACGGCCTAGAGACCCAGTACTTC
TRBD1	TRBV28	.	TRBJ2-3	17	CASRTHRGKASTDTQYF	TGTGCCAGCAGGACCCACAGGGGTAAGGCGAGCACAGATACGCAGTATTTT
TRBD1	TRBV9	.	TRBJ2-1	15	CASSVAQGAGDEQFF	TGTGCCAGCAGCGTAGCACAGGGGGCGGGGGATGAGCAGTTCTTC
.	TRBV4-1	.	TRBJ2-3	17	CASSQGAVLGRTDTQYF	TGCGCCAGCAGCCAAGGAGCGGTACTGGGTAGGACAGATACGCAGTATTTT
.	TRBV19	.	TRBJ2-5	15	CASSIQSRGRETQYF	TGTGCCAGTAGTATACAATCCAGGGGAAGAGAGACCCAGTACTTC
.	TRBV19	.	TRBJ1-3	16	CASSGREGADGNTIYF	TGTGCCAGTAGCGGACGCGAGGGCGCGGATGGAAACACCATATATTTT
.	TRBV7-9	once	TRBJ1-6	16	CASSLGSGLRDSPLHF	TGTGCCAGCAGCCTGGGGAGCGGCTTAAGGGATTCACCCCTCCACTTT
.	TRBV4-2	.	TRBJ2-1	17	CASSQDQLGSPYNEQFF	TGTGCCAGCAGCCAAGACCAGCTAGGAAGTCCCTACAATGAGCAGTTCTTC
.	TRBV5-1	.	TRBJ2-7	15	CASSLDGGSPYEQYF	TGCGCCAGCAGCTTGGATGGGGGGAGCCCCTACGAGCAGTACTTC
.	TRBV24-1	once	TRBJ2-1	11	CASGSVVEQFF	TGTGCCTCTGGAAGCGTGGTGGAGCAGTTCTTC
TRBD1	TRBV7-2	.	TRBJ2-1	17	CASSTLHGQGQYNEQFF	TGTGCCAGCAGCACATTGCACGGACAGGGGCAATACAATGAGCAGTTCTTC
.	TRBV18	.	TRBJ2-6	16	CASSPPRKRGANVLTF	TGTGCCAGCTCACCACCGAGAAAGCGGGGGGCCAACGTCCTGACTTTC
TRBD2	TRBV5-4	.	TRBJ2-3	15	CASSLVTGGTDTQYF	TGTGCCAGCAGCTTGGTTACGGGAGGTACAGATACGCAGTATTTT
TRBD2	TRBV25-1	.	TRBJ2-3	15	CASSEFSGGTDTQYF	TGTGCCAGCAGTGAATTTTCGGGGGGAACAGATACGCAGTATTTT
.	TRBV10-2	.	TRBJ1-5	17	CATRGGSPKGINQPQHF	TGCGCCACCCGGGGGGGCTCCCCAAAAGGGATCAATCAGCCCCAGCATTTT
.	TRBV3-1/TRBV3-2	few	TRBJ1-3	14	CASSQDSRRNTIYF	TGTGCCAGCAGCCAAGATTCGCGAAGAAACACCATATATTTT
.	TRBV12-3/TRBV12-4	.	TRBJ1-6	13	CASSLEEYSPLHF	TGTGCCAGCAGTTTGGAGGAGTACTCACCCCTCCACTTT
TRBD2	TRBV5-1	.	TRBJ2-3	16	CASSLVTSGGGQAQYF	TGCGCCAGCAGCTTGGTCACTAGCGGCGGGGGCCAGGCGCAGTATTTT
.	TRBV15	.	TRBJ2-1	16	CATSRVLASSYNEQFF	TGTGCCACCAGCAGAGTCTTGGCCAGCTCCTACAATGAGCAGTTCTTC
TRBD2	TRBV4-1	.	TRBJ2-1	19	CASSLSTNFRLAENNEQFF	TGCGCCAGCAGCCTATCAACGAATTTCAGACTAGCGGAGAACAATGAGCAGTTCTTC
TRBD1	TRBV27	.	TRBJ1-1	19	CASSSSYNPTGGMGTEAFF	TGTGCCAGCAGTTCCTCCTATAACCCGACAGGGGGGATGGGGACTGAAGCTTTCTTT
TRBD1	TRBV11-2	.	TRBJ1-1	14	CASSSLTGVSLTFF	TGTGCCAGCAGCTCATTAACAGGGGTATCGTTGACTTTCTTT
TRBD1	TRBV5-4	once	TRBJ1-1	14	CASSSQGGYTEAFF	TGTGCCAGCAGCTCCCAGGGGGGCTACACTGAAGCTTTCTTT
TRBD2	TRBV3-1/TRBV3-2	.	TRBJ2-7	15	CASQGLAGGTYEQYF	TGTGCCAGCCAGGGACTAGCGGGGGGCACCTACGAGCAGTACTTC
.	TRBV7-9	.	TRBJ1-6	13	CASSLTGNSPLHF	TGTGCCAGCAGCCTCACAGGGAATTCACCCCTCCACTTT
TRBD2	TRBV4-3	.	TRBJ2-5	19	CASSQEYVESGGTQETQYF	TGCGCCAGCAGCCAAGAGTATGTCGAGTCGGGGGGTACTCAAGAGACCCAGTACTTC
TRBD1	TRBV5-4	.	TRBJ2-1	14	CASSPETGVYEQFF	TGTGCCAGCAGCCCGGAAACAGGGGTGTATGAGCAGTTCTTC
.	TRBV6-2/TRBV6-3	.	TRBJ2-3	14	CASSATTGTDTQYF	TGTGCCAGCAGTGCGACAACGGGCACAGATACGCAGTATTTT